Listed here are 23 T cell receptor beta chains from one sample, sequenced in a study of a mutant IDH1 vaccine in newly diagnosed glioma. The time point: week 35, safety follow-up. Topical imiquimod was applied with each vaccine dose, which held 300 ug of mutant IDH1 20-mer peptide. Their antigens are not known. Sequenced by immunoSEQ multiplex PCR; TCRdb stores in-frame clones only, minus some. Of roughly 51,000 clones listed, around 85% are singletons. The sample in question was PBMCs, obtained from a glioma patient whose treatment included an IDH1 peptide vaccine. The receptors stem from a man aged 35 to 55 with glioma.

The chain employs TRBV13 and TRBJ2-6; either TRBD1 or TRBD2 may fit D (5 bases each). Trimming stripped 5 bases from V and 3 bases from J, with 14 bases between. CDR3 length: 16 residues. Germline-derived CDR1 and CDR2 are PRHDT and FYEKMQ (reference sequence). CDR3 sequence (DNA): TGTGCCAGCAGCCTGAACGGGGCGGGTGGGGCCAACGTCCTGACTTTC. Protein: CASSLNGAGGANVLTF. The full variable domain, its missing parts supplied by reference TRBV13 and TRBJ2-6, is AAGVIQSPRHLIKEKRETATLKCYPIPRHDTVYWYQQGPGQDPQFLISFYEKMQSDKGSIPDRFSAQQFSDYHSELNMSSLELGDSALYFCASSLNGAGGANVLTFGAGSRLTVL.

This chain uses TRBV6-5 with TRBJ2-7, with D tentatively TRBD2 (5 bases). CDR3 length equals 15 residues. Trimming removed 0 bases at V and 0 bases at J, with 9 bases between. In germline, CDR1 is MNHEY, CDR2 SVGAGI. Here the CDR3 reads CASSYSNGVSYEQYF. DNA of the CDR3: TGTGCCAGCAGTTACTCGAACGGGGTCTCCTACGAGCAGTACTTC.

The chain employs TRBV10-3 and TRBJ1-1; D uncertain. The CDR3 loop spans 13 amino acids. Trimming took off 2 bases at V and 4 bases at J, with 8 bases between the two ends. Germline CDR1 and CDR2: ENHRY and SYGVKD. The CDR3 loop reads CAISEQRATEAFF. CDR3 DNA sequence: TGTGCCATCAGTGAGCAAAGGGCCACTGAAGCTTTCTTT.

The chain has TRBV2 and TRBJ1-5; D not certain. The V end was cut by 6 bases, the J end by 9 bases, with 9 bases between. Germline CDR1 is SNHLY and CDR2 is FYNNEI. The CDR3 is 11 amino acids. The CDR3 nucleotides are TGTGCCAGCAGGCTGGCCTCGCCCCAGCATTTT. Its translation: CASRLASPQHF. Combining the CDR3 with reference TRBV2 and TRBJ1-5 gives the whole variable domain EPEVTQTPSHQVTQMGQEVILRCVPISNHLYFYWYRQILGQKVEFLVSFYNNEISEKSEIFDDQFSVERPDGSNFTLKIRSTKLEDSAMYFCASRLASPQHFGDGTRLSIL.

This chain's CDR3 is CASSFGGGEFKAFF. CDR3 bases: TGTGCCAGCAGCTTTGGCGGGGGGGAATTCAAGGCGTTCTTC. V gene TRBV5-4 combines with J gene TRBJ2-1; 9 bases agree with TRBD2. CDR3 length equals 14 residues. The junction had 12 bases not matched to a gene; V was cut back by 2 bases and J by 15 bases. Germline V lookup: CDR1 SGHNT, CDR2 YYREEE (reference sequence).

J is TRBJ1-3 and V is TRBV7-9, with unresolved D. In germline, CDR1 is SEHNR, CDR2 FQNEAQ (reference sequence). The CDR3 spans 18 residues. V was shortened by 3 bases and J by 3 bases, with 21 bases between the two germline ends. CDR3 sequence reads: CASSFGGYEFLYGNTIYF. The DNA of the CDR3 is TGTGCCAGCAGCTTTGGCGGCTATGAGTTCCTCTATGGAAACACCATATATTTT.

This chain connects TRBV6-1 to TRBJ2-6; no clear D. The CDR3 length is 15 residues. V lost 1 base and J lost 3, with 7 bases in between. Germline CDR1 MNHNS, CDR2 SASEGT. The CDR3 here is CASSEEHSGANVLTF. Here the CDR3 DNA reads TGTGCCAGCAGTGAAGAGCACAGTGGGGCCAACGTCCTGACTTTC.

The genes are TRBV9 and TRBJ1-4; no clear D gene. Germline V lookup: CDR1 SGDLS, CDR2 YYNGEE. There are 14 residues in the CDR3. Trimming stripped 0 bases from V and 8 bases from J, with 11 bases between. The CDR3 here is CASSVGGREEKLFF. In nucleotides, the CDR3 is TGTGCCAGCAGCGTAGGAGGGCGTGAGGAAAAACTGTTTTTT.

The gene calls are TRBV6-5 and TRBJ2-3; 7 positions agree with TRBD1. CDR1 and CDR2 from the germline V gene are MNHEY and SVGAGI. V shed 5 bases and J 11 bases; nucleotides not matched to a gene: 4. The CDR3 covers 11 residues. Here the CDR3 DNA reads TGTGCCAGCAGTCCCCGGGACAGGCAGTATTTT. Its protein is CASSPRDRQYF.

The chain carries TRBV6-5 and TRBJ2-2; the D is unclear. CDR1 MNHEY and CDR2 SVGAGI come from the germline V gene. The length of the CDR3 is 12 residues. Between the trimmed V and J ends, which lost 7 bases and 6 bases, there was a span of 9 bases. DNA of the CDR3: TGTGCCAGCAACGAAGTTCCCGGGGAGCTGTTTTTT. Amino acid sequence: CASNEVPGELFF.

CDR3 region: CASSLAAELGQLFF. The CDR3 DNA follows: TGTGCCAGCAGCTTGGCCGCGGAACTAGGTCAGCTGTTTTTT. The gene calls are TRBV5-4 and TRBJ2-2; perhaps TRBD2 as D (5 bases). The length of the CDR3 is 14 residues. The V end was cut by 0 bases, the J end by 12 bases, with 15 bases between. Germline V lookup: CDR1 SGHNT, CDR2 YYREEE (reference sequence). The full variable domain, its missing parts supplied by reference TRBV5-4 and TRBJ2-2, is ETGVTQSPTHLIKTRGQQVTLRCSSQSGHNTVSWYQQALGQGPQFIFQYYREEENGRGNFPPRFSGLQFPNYSSELNVNALELDDSALYLCASSLAAELGQLFFGEGSRLTVL.

The V call is TRBV2, the J call TRBJ2-3; D is possibly TRBD1 (5 bases). Trimming removed 6 bases from V and 2 bases from J, with 15 bases in between. CDR1 SNHLY and CDR2 FYNNEI come from the germline V gene. CDR3 size: 15 residues. CDR3 sequence reads: CASRGREDATDTQYF. For the CDR3, the DNA is TGTGCCAGCAGGGGCAGGGAAGATGCCACAGATACGCAGTATTTT.

The V call is TRBV2, the J call TRBJ2-3; possibly TRBD1 for D (6 bases). Germline V gives CDR1 SNHLY, CDR2 FYNNEI. Deletions cut 3 bases from V and 0 bases from J, with 13 bases between. There are 16 residues in the CDR3. The CDR3: CASSDWQGPSTDTQYF. The DNA for the CDR3 is TGTGCCAGCAGTGATTGGCAGGGGCCCAGCACAGATACGCAGTATTTT.

The rearrangement links TRBV6-6 to TRBJ1-2; TRBD1 matches 7 bases. The J segment lost 7 bases and the V segment lost 6 bases, leaving 14 bases of the junction unmatched. This CDR3 has 15 amino acids. Germline V gene data show CDR1 as MNHNY and CDR2 as SVGAGI (reference sequence). CDR3 amino acids: CASSPLLGGGRGYTF. DNA for the CDR3: TGTGCCAGCAGCCCCCTGTTAGGGGGCGGCCGTGGCTACACCTTC.

The V and J genes are TRBV2 and TRBJ1-5, with D hard to call. The CDR3 loop spans 12 amino acids. The germline V gene encodes CDR1 SNHLY and CDR2 FYNNEI. V dropped 1 base and J dropped 9 bases, with 7 bases sitting between them. This chain's CDR3 is CASSEGSWPQHF. CDR3 nucleotides: TGTGCCAGCAGTGAAGGGAGCTGGCCCCAGCATTTT.

This sequence joins TRBV7-9 and TRBJ2-7; no clear D. Trimming stripped 1 base from V and 2 bases from J, with 9 bases between. Germline CDR1 reads SEHNR; CDR2 reads FQNEAQ (reference sequence). The CDR3 contains 14 residues. DNA for the CDR3: TGTGCCAGCAGCTTAGTAGGGAACCCCTACGAGCAGTACTTC. Its protein is CASSLVGNPYEQYF. Using reference TRBV7-9 and TRBJ2-7 for the parts outside the CDR3, the full variable domain is DTGVSQNPRHKITKRGQNVTFRCDPISEHNRLYWYRQTLGQGPEFLTYFQNEAQLEKSRLLSDRFSAERPKGSFSTLEIQRTEQGDSAMYLCASSLVGNPYEQYFGPGTRLTVT.

The chain joins TRBV19 to TRBJ2-5; D is possibly TRBD2 (7 bases). With 3 bases removed from V and 1 base from J, the gap between germline ends came to 12 bases. Per the germline V gene, CDR1 is LNHDA and CDR2 is SQIVND (reference sequence). CDR3 length: 15 amino acids. The CDR3 spells CASSIRGGGQETQYF. DNA of the CDR3: TGTGCCAGTAGTATCAGGGGAGGGGGCCAAGAGACCCAGTACTTC.

CDR3 sequence (DNA): TGTGCCAGTAGTCCAGGACAGGCCCGGGCTACACAGCCCCAGCATTTT. Translation gives CASSPGQARATQPQHF. The chain has TRBV19 and TRBJ1-5; 7 bases fit TRBD1. After removal of 5 bases from V and 7 bases from J, the junction contained 14 bases not matched to a gene. CDR1 is LNHDA, CDR2 SQIVND, per germline (reference sequence). This CDR3 is 16 amino acids long.

The chain joins TRBV5-6 to TRBJ2-3; 10 bases are a match to TRBD2. CDR1 is SGHDT, CDR2 YYEEEE, per germline. CDR3 length: 15 amino acids. The V gene end was trimmed by 5 bases and the J gene end by 7 bases; junction bases not matched to a gene: 10. The DNA for the CDR3 is TGTGCCAGCAGTCCAGGACTAGCGGTGAAATATACGCAGTATTTT. Its translation: CASSPGLAVKYTQYF.

The chain links TRBV20-1 to TRBJ1-2; D gene ambiguous. This CDR3 has 10 amino acids. V was clipped by 6 bases and J by 8 bases, with 10 bases between them. Germline V CDR1 and CDR2: DFQATT, SNEGSKA (reference sequence). The CDR3 sequence: CSALQAGYTF. The CDR3 DNA sequence: TGCAGTGCCCTCCAGGCCGGCTACACCTTC.

The genes are TRBV7-8 and TRBJ1-2, with D possibly being TRBD1 (5 bases). The CDR3 is made up of 14 amino acids. In germline, CDR1 is SGHVS, CDR2 FQNEAQ. V lost 3 bases and J 4 bases, leaving 12 bases between the germline ends. The CDR3 loop is CASSFDRNPYGYTF. The CDR3 nucleotides are TGTGCCAGCAGCTTCGACAGAAACCCCTATGGCTACACCTTC.

The V gene is TRBV2, the J gene TRBJ1-1; TRBD1 matches at 9 bases. CDR3 size: 13 residues. CDR1 SNHLY and CDR2 FYNNEI come from the germline V gene. The J segment lost 7 bases and the V segment lost 5 bases, leaving 5 bases of the junction unmatched. This CDR3 reads CASSFPGQGEAFF. The CDR3 DNA reads TGTGCCAGCAGTTTTCCGGGACAGGGTGAAGCTTTCTTT.

The chain employs TRBV7-9 and TRBJ2-5; TRBD1 agrees at 8 bases. J gave up 5 bases and V 2 bases, and 16 bases lay outside the gene matches. The CDR3 totals 18 residues. CDR1 SEHNR and CDR2 FQNEAQ come from the germline V gene (reference sequence). CDR3 loop: CASSLSFGQGIVSETQYF. The CDR3 coding sequence is TGTGCCAGCAGCTTAAGTTTCGGACAGGGTATCGTTTCGGAGACCCAGTACTTC.